This T cell receptor beta chain was captured in a study of blood T cell repertoires in COVID-19. Data came from immunoSEQ multiplex PCR; TCRdb stores just in-frame clones and leaves some out. The table lists tens of thousands of clones, 80% to 90% of them singletons, with around 9.6% in the top ten. The CDR3 spans 14 residues. Germline V gene lookup returns CDR1 LGHDT and CDR2 YNNKEL (reference sequence). Between the trimmed V and J ends, which lost 4 bases and 5 bases, there was a span of 11 bases. The source of this sequence is a human donor in a cohort sampled during active COVID-19. The sequenced sample consisted of peripheral blood. The chain carries TRBV3-1 (or the pseudogene TRBV3-2) and TRBJ1-4; TRBD1 might be the D (6 bases). The DNA of the CDR3 is TGTGCCAGCAGCCCCAGACAGGCAAATGAAAAACTGTTTTTT. This gives the protein CASSPRQANEKLFF.